Listed here is a single T cell receptor beta chain. Its specificity is not known. PCR employed 60 Vbeta and 13 Jbeta primers. The protocol was immunoSEQ multiplex PCR, while the TCRdb copy is restricted to in-frame clones and leaves out a portion. There are some 57,000 clones in the sample; less than 85% occur only once, and approximately 5% lies in the top ten. The data were obtained in a study of cytomegalovirus exposure and HLA in healthy donors. Overall study findings and caveats: Within an earlier analysis, most TCR beta V segments proved productive either about 90% or about 30% of the time. CMV serostatus stood as the only immune exposure information on hand.

This CDR3 contains 14 residues. V lost 2 bases, J lost 2 bases, and 3 bases stayed unmatched. Germline CDR1 and CDR2: SGHNT and YYREEE (reference sequence). The sample was PBMCs. The genes are TRBV5-4 and TRBJ2-7; 8 nucleotides align to TRBD2. The TCR was taken from a woman aged 25-40 years in good health and CMV-seronegative. As DNA, the CDR3 is TGTGCCAGCAGCTTCAGCGGGAGCCCCTACGAGCAGTACTTC. Translated, it gives CASSFSGSPYEQYF.